The 5 T cell receptor beta chains presented below share a single source sample, sequenced in a study of identical twins. TCRdb called the 5' RACE reads again in MiXCR, with one record for every CDR3 protein. The sample holds 200,000 to 250,000 distinct CDR3 sequences, 7.5% seen once. The sample also formed part of further work on yellow fever vaccine responses in identical twins.

Source material: memory (CD45RO+) T cells sorted from blood. The receptor source for this set is a woman under 30 in good health.

Only a few counts were recorded for this clonotype. V usage is TRBV3-1 and J usage is TRBJ2-7; 7 positions match TRBD1. V lost 6 bases, J lost 3 bases, and 14 bases stayed unmatched. Germline values: CDR1 LGHDT, CDR2 YNNKEL (reference sequence). The CDR3 spans 16 residues. The CDR3 here is CASSFIPGQRGYEQYF. CDR3 DNA: TGTGCCAGCAGTTTCATACCGGGACAGAGAGGCTACGAGCAGTACTTC.

The chain carries TRBV7-9 and TRBJ2-7; a possible D gene is TRBD2 (6 bases). Looked up from germline, CDR1 is SEHNR and CDR2 is FQNEAQ (reference sequence). The V and J ends lost 5 bases and 3 bases respectively, with 17 bases between them. The CDR3 covers 15 residues. The CDR3 DNA reads as TGTGCCAGCAGCCCCAATGCGGTGCGGGACTACGAGCAGTACTTC. This encodes CASSPNAVRDYEQYF.

This clonotype was recorded many times. The chain carries TRBV9 and TRBJ1-5; no firm D call. The germline gives CDR1 SGDLS, CDR2 YYNGEE. Trimming took off 2 bases at V and 6 bases at J, with 9 bases between the two ends. The CDR3 has 13 residues. CDR3: CASSVSLGQPQHF. The CDR3 nucleotides are TGTGCCAGCAGCGTGAGTCTGGGTCAGCCCCAGCATTTT. Full variable domain (outside the CDR3, taken from reference TRBV9 and TRBJ1-5): DSGVTQTPKHLITATGQRVTLRCSPRSGDLSVYWYQQSLDQGLQFLIQYYNGEERAKGNILERFSAQQFPDLHSELNLSSLELGDSALYFCASSVSLGQPQHFGDGTRLSIL.

This rearrangement joins TRBV20-1 to TRBJ2-3; D tentatively reads TRBD1 or TRBD2 (5 bases each). Germline V gives CDR1 DFQATT, CDR2 SNEGSKA (reference sequence). V lost 5 bases and J 4 bases, leaving 19 bases between the germline ends. CDR3 size: 15 residues. CDR3 in amino acids: CSAYAFGLRADTQYF. For the CDR3, the DNA is TGCAGTGCTTACGCGTTTGGACTCAGGGCAGATACGCAGTATTTT.

There are many counts of this clonotype. The J gene is TRBJ2-1, the V gene TRBV10-3; tentatively, D is TRBD2 (6 bases). Between the trimmed V and J ends, which lost 6 bases and 9 bases, there was a span of 21 bases. This CDR3 comprises 15 residues. Germline CDR1 is ENHRY and CDR2 is SYGVKD. CDR3 DNA sequence: TGTGCCATCAGGGTGACTAGTAGCGAGGTTGGTGAGCAGTTCTTC. As protein: CAIRVTSSEVGEQFF.